The T cell receptor (beta chain) described here comes from a study of PD-L1 blockade in urothelial cancer. Per germline, CDR1 MNHNS and CDR2 SASEGT. This CDR3 has 14 residues. V shed 10 bases, J shed 3 bases, and the junction held 9 bases outside the gene matches. Time point here: peripheral blood 6 weeks after treatment start. Method: immunoSEQ multiplex PCR; TCRdb's copy keeps in-frame clones and lacks some. The table shows some 120,000 clones, with roughly 86% occurring only once. The chain recombines TRBV6-1 with TRBJ2-7; 10 bases align to TRBD2. The material was PBMCs, obtained around atezolizumab (anti-PD-L1) treatment. This clonotype was sampled from a man aged 50 to 59 with urothelial cancer. This CDR3 reads CATLRSSGSYEQYF. CDR3 DNA: TGTGCCACCTTACGGTCTAGCGGGAGCTACGAGCAGTACTTC.